This T cell receptor beta chain was recovered during a study of identical twins. Study observations and caveats: Low generation probability was overrepresented in out-of-frame alpha sequences shared by twins. Within beta out-of-frame sequences, the excess sharing observed between twins was weaker.

With no exceptions, donors were healthy Caucasians. This CDR3 is built from 14 residues. CDR1 is SGHDT, CDR2 YYEEEE, per germline. The ends were cut back, 4 bases at V and 4 bases at J, with 11 bases in the middle. TCRdb recomputed calls from the 5' RACE reads with MiXCR, one row per CDR3 protein. Of roughly 250,000 distinct CDR3 sequences in the sample, about 14% were seen once. With regard to this clonotype: The antigen is not known.

The chain employs TRBV5-6 and TRBJ2-2; unclear D gene. Sequenced material: memory (CD45RO+) T cells sorted from blood. The TCR comes from a woman aged 18-29 years in good health. In DNA form, the CDR3 reads TGTGCCAGCAGCCTCGGGCATGGCACCGGGGAGCTGTTTTTT. Translated, it gives CASSLGHGTGELFF.